The 2 T cell receptor beta chains below come from one sample, sequenced in a study of identifying expanded T cells in peripheral blood. Profiling relied on immunoSEQ multiplex PCR, and the TCRdb table lists in-frame clones only, not all of them. Here the sample spans approximately 130,000 clones, around nine tenths being singletons. Source material: blood. The receptors shown here come from a person aged 18 to 70 in good health.

The chain is built from TRBV27 and TRBJ1-5; TRBD1 might be the D (5 bases). Trimming took 1 base from V and 8 from J, leaving 6 bases between them. Germline CDR1 and CDR2: MNHEY and SMNVEV (reference sequence). The CDR3 has 12 amino acids. DNA of the CDR3: TGTGCCAGCAGTTTATGGGGGGAGCCCCAGCATTTT. The encoded protein is CASSLWGEPQHF.

The V call is TRBV5-4, the J call TRBJ2-7, with D perhaps matching TRBD1 (6 bases). In germline, CDR1 is SGHNT, CDR2 YYREEE (reference sequence). The CDR3 is 11 residues long. Trimming took off 4 bases at V and 8 bases at J, with 10 bases between the two ends. The CDR3 region has the DNA TGTGCCAGCAGCCAGACAGGCCAGCAGTACTTC. The encoded protein is CASSQTGQQYF.